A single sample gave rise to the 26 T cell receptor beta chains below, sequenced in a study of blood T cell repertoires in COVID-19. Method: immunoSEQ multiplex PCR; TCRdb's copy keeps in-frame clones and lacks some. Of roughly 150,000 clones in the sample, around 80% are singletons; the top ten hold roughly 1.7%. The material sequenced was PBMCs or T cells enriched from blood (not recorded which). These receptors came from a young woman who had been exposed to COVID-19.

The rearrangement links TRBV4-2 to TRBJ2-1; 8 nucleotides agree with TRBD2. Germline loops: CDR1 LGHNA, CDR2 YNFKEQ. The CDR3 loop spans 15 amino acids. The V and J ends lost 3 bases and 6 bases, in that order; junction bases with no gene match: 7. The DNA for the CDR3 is TGTGCCAGCAGCCACGGGGAGCGGGAGCTCAATGAGCAGTTCTTC. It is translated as CASSHGERELNEQFF.

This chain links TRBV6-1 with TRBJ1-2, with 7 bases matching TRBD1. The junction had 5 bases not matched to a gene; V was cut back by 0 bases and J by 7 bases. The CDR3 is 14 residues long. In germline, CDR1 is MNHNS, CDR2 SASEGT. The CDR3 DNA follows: TGTGCCAGCAGTGAAGCGACGGGACAGCCTGGCTACACCTTC. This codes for CASSEATGQPGYTF.

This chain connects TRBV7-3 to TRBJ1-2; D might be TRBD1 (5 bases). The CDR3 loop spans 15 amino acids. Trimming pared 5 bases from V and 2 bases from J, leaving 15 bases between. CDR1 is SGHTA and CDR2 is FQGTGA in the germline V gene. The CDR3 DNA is TGTGCCAGCAGCCGGGGCGGGGAGGGGAACTATGGCTACACCTTC. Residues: CASSRGGEGNYGYTF.

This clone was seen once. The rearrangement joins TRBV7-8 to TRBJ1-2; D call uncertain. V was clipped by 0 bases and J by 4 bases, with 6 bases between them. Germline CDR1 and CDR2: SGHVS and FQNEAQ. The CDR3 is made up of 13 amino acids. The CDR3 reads CASSLASVYGYTF. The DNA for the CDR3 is TGTGCCAGCAGCTTAGCTTCTGTCTATGGCTACACCTTC. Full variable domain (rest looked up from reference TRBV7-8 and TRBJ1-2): GAGVSQSPRYKVAKRGQDVALRCDPISGHVSLFWYQQALGQGPEFLTYFQNEAQLDKSGLPSDRFFAERPEGSVSTLKIQRTQQEDSAVYLCASSLASVYGYTFGSGTRLTVV.

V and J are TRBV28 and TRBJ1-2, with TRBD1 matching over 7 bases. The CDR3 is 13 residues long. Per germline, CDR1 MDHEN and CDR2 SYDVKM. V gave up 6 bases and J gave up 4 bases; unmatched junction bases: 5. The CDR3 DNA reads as TGTGCCAGCAGAACGGGACAGATCTATGGCTACACCTTC. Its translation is CASRTGQIYGYTF.

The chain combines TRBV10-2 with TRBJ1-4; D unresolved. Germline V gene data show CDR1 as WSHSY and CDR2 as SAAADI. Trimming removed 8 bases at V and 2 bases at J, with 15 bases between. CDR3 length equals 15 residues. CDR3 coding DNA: TGCGCCAGCGGAATCCGCGGGGAGACTAATGAAAAACTGTTTTTT. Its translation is CASGIRGETNEKLFF.

CDR3 bases: TGCGCCAGCACTCCCCTTCCGGGGTTCACCAACGAGCAGTACTTC. Amino acids: CASTPLPGFTNEQYF. This chain links TRBV5-1 with TRBJ2-7, with a tentative D call TRBD2 (5 bases). V was trimmed by 6 bases and J by 5 bases, leaving 21 bases between them. The CDR3 has 15 amino acids. The V gene's germline CDR1 is SGHRS and CDR2 YFSETQ. The full variable domain, in which reference TRBV5-1 and TRBJ2-7 provide the parts outside the CDR3, is KAGVTQTPRYLIKTRGQQVTLSCSPISGHRSVSWYQQTPGQGLQFLFEYFSETQRNKGNFPGRFSGRQFSNSRSEMNVSTLELGDSALYLCASTPLPGFTNEQYFGPGTRLTVT.

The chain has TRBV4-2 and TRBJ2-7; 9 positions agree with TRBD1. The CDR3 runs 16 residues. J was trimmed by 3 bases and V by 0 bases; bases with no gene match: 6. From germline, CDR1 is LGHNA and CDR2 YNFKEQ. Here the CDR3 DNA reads TGTGCCAGCAGCCAAGATGAGGGACAGGGCAGCTACGAGCAGTACTTC. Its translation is CASSQDEGQGSYEQYF.

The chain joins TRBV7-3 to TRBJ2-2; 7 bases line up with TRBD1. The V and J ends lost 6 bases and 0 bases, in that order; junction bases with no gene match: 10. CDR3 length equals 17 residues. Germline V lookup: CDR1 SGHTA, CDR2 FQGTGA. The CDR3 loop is CASSLSGTAANTGELFF. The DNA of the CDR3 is TGTGCCAGCAGTCTCTCCGGGACAGCGGCGAACACCGGGGAGCTGTTTTTT.

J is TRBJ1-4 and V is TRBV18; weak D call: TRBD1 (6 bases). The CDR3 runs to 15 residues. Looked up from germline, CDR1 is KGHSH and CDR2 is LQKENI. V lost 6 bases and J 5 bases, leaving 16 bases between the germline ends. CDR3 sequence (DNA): TGTGCCAGCTCCCGGACATGGACAGAAAATGAAAAACTGTTTTTT. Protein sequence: CASSRTWTENEKLFF.

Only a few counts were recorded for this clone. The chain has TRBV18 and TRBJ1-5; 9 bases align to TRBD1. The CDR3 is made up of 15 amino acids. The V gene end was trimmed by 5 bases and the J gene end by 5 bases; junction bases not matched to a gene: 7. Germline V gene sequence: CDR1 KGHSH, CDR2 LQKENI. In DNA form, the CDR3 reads TGTGCCAGCTCATATTCTGGACAGGGGTATCAGCCCCAGCATTTT. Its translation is CASSYSGQGYQPQHF.

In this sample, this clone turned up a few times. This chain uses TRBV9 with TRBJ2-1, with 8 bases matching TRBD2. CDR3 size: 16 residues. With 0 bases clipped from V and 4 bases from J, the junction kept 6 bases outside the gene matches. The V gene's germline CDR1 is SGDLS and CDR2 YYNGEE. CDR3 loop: CASSVVNGRVYNEQFF. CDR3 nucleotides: TGTGCCAGCAGCGTAGTTAACGGGAGGGTTTACAATGAGCAGTTCTTC.

CDR3 DNA: TGTGCCACCAGTGGAAGTTGGACAGGGGATGACCTTGGCTCCTACAATGAGCAGTTCTTC. Amino acids: CATSGSWTGDDLGSYNEQFF. This rearrangement joins TRBV24-1 to TRBJ2-1; TRBD1 aligns across 9 bases. V shed 5 bases, J shed 0 bases, and the junction held 16 bases outside the gene matches. CDR1 KGHDR and CDR2 SFDVKD come from the germline V gene. The length of the CDR3 is 20 residues.

The CDR3 DNA sequence: TGTGCCAGCAGCCGGACAGGGGAGAATTCACCCCTCCACTTT. It specifies CASSRTGENSPLHF. The V call is TRBV6-4, the J call TRBJ1-6; 9 bases map to TRBD1. This CDR3 has 14 amino acids. CDR1 is MRHNA, CDR2 SNTAGT, per germline. V was pared by 6 bases and J by 7 bases, with 4 bases of the junction left unmatched.

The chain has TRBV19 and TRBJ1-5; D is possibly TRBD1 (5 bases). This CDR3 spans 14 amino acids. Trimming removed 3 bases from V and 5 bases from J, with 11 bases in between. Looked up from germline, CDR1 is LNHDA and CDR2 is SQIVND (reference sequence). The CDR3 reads CASSIQGRDQPQHF. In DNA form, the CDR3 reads TGTGCCAGTAGTATTCAGGGTAGGGATCAGCCCCAGCATTTT. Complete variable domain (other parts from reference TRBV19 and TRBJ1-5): DGGITQSPKYLFRKEGQNVTLSCEQNLNHDAMYWYRQDPGQGLRLIYYSQIVNDFQKGDIAEGYSVSREKKESFPLTVTSAQKNPTAFYLCASSIQGRDQPQHFGDGTRLSIL.

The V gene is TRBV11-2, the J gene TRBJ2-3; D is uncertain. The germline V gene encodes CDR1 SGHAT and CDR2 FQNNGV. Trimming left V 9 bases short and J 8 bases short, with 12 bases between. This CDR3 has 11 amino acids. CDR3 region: CASTSTGTQYF. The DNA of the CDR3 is TGTGCCAGTACAAGTACGGGTACGCAGTATTTT.

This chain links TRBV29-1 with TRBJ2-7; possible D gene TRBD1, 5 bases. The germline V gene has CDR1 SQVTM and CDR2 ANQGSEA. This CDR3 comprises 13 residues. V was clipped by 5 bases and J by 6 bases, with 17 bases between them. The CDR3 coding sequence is TGCAGCGTTTCAGGGCAGCAAGGGATCGAGCAGTACTTC. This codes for CSVSGQQGIEQYF.

In nucleotides, the CDR3 is TGTGCCAGCAGCCCTCAATTTACAGGGAACTATGGCTACACCTTC. Translated, it gives CASSPQFTGNYGYTF. The J gene is TRBJ1-2, the V gene TRBV14; D is perhaps TRBD1 (6 bases). The V gene's germline CDR1 is SGHDN and CDR2 FVKESK. The V gene lost 4 bases and the J gene lost 2 bases, with 14 bases spanning the gap. The CDR3 contains 15 residues.

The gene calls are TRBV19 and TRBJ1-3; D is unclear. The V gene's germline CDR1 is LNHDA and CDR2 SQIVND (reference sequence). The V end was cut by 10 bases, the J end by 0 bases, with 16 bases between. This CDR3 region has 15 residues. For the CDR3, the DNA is TGTGCCACGCTGGAGATAGCCGGCTCTGGAAACACCATATATTTT. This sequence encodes CATLEIAGSGNTIYF.

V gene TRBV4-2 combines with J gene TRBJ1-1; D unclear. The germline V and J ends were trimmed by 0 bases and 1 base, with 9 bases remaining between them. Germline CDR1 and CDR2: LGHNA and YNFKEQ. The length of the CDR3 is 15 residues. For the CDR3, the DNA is TGTGCCAGCAGCCAAGAGGCAAAAAAGAACACTGAAGCTTTCTTT. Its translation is CASSQEAKKNTEAFF.

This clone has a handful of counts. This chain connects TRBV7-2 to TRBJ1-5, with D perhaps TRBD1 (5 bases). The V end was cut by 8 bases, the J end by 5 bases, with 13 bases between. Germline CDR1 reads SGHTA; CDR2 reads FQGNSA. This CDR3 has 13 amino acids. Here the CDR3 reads CASAAGRDQPQHF. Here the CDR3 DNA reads TGTGCCAGCGCGGCAGGGAGGGATCAGCCCCAGCATTTT.

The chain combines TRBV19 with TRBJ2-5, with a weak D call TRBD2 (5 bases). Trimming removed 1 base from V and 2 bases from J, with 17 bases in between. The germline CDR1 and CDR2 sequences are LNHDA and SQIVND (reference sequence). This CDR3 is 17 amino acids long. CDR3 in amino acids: CASSIAPRGAKQETQYF. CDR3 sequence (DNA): TGTGCCAGTAGTATAGCCCCCCGGGGAGCGAAGCAAGAGACCCAGTACTTC.

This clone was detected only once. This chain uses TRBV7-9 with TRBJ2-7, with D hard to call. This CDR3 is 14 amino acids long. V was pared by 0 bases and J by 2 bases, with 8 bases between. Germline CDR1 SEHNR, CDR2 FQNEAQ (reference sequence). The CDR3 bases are TGTGCCAGCAGCTTAGCCCTCGAGCCCTACGAGCAGTACTTC. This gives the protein CASSLALEPYEQYF. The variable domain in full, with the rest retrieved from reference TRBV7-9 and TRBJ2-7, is DTGVSQNPRHKITKRGQNVTFRCDPISEHNRLYWYRQTLGQGPEFLTYFQNEAQLEKSRLLSDRFSAERPKGSFSTLEIQRTEQGDSAMYLCASSLALEPYEQYFGPGTRLTVT.

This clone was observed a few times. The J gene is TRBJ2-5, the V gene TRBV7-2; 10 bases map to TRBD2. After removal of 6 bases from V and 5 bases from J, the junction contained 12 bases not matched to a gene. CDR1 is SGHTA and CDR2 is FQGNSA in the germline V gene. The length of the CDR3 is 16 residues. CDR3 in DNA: TGTGCCAGCAGTGTAGCGGGAGGCCCTGGGTGGGAGACCCAGTACTTC. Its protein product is CASSVAGGPGWETQYF.

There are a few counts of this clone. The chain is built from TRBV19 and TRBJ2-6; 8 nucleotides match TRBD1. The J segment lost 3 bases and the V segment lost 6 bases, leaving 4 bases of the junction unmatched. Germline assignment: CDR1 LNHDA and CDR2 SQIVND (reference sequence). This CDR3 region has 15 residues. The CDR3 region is CASRQGAVGANVLTF. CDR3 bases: TGTGCCAGTAGGCAGGGGGCTGTTGGGGCCAACGTCCTGACTTTC.

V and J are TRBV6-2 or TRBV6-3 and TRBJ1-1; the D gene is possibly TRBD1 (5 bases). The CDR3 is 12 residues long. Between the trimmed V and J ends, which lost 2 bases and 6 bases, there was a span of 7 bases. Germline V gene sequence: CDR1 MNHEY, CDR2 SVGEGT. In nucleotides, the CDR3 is TGTGCCAGCAGTTACGGGGGGGCTGAAGCTTTCTTT. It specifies CASSYGGAEAFF.